This is a list of T cell receptor beta chains from one sample in a study of blood T cell repertoires in COVID-19. TCRdb's copy holds only in-frame clones and misses some; the assay was immunoSEQ multiplex PCR. The data contain around 700,000 clones, around 90% of them singletons. The source material was peripheral blood. These receptors were obtained from a young woman with acute or convalescent COVID-19. Both conserved end residues are part of each CDR3. A D gene is named only where the DNA matches it firmly. For some rows the clone size is stated as once, few or many, or as a class when expanded; others skip it.

clone_size: -
d_call: -
j_call: TRBJ1-3
v_call: TRBV6-5
cdr3_aa: CASSPRLQGNTIYF
cdr3_nt: TGTGCCAGCAGTCCCAGGCTACAGGGAAACACCATATATTTT

clone_size: -
d_call: TRBD1
j_call: TRBJ1-5
v_call: TRBV19
cdr3_aa: CASSIRGPGGNQPQHF
cdr3_nt: TGTGCCAGTAGTATAAGGGGGCCAGGGGGTAATCAGCCCCAGCATTTT

clone_size: -
d_call: -
j_call: TRBJ2-2
v_call: TRBV19
cdr3_aa: CASIRSGNTGELFF
cdr3_nt: TGTGCCAGTATACGGTCTGGGAACACCGGGGAGCTGTTTTTT

clone_size: -
d_call: TRBD1
j_call: TRBJ1-4
v_call: TRBV4-1
cdr3_aa: CASSQKGFRQGPTNEKLFF
cdr3_nt: TGCGCCAGCAGCCAGAAAGGATTTCGACAGGGCCCGACTAATGAAAAACTGTTTTTT

clone_size: -
d_call: -
j_call: TRBJ2-7
v_call: TRBV20-1
cdr3_aa: CSASRGTAYEQYF
cdr3_nt: TGCAGTGCTAGTCGGGGGACCGCCTACGAGCAGTACTTC

clone_size: -
d_call: -
j_call: TRBJ1-4
v_call: TRBV11-2
cdr3_aa: CASSKYYGPREKLFF
cdr3_nt: TGTGCCAGCAGCAAATATTACGGTCCGCGGGAAAAACTGTTTTTT

clone_size: -
d_call: TRBD1
j_call: TRBJ1-1
v_call: TRBV4-2
cdr3_aa: CASTPGTAAEAFF
cdr3_nt: TGTGCCAGCACCCCGGGGACAGCTGCTGAAGCTTTCTTT

clone_size: -
d_call: TRBD1
j_call: TRBJ1-2
v_call: TRBV10-3
cdr3_aa: CAISVGTGSGYGYTF
cdr3_nt: TGTGCCATCAGTGTCGGGACAGGGTCGGGCTATGGCTACACCTTC

clone_size: -
d_call: -
j_call: TRBJ1-1
v_call: TRBV10-3
cdr3_aa: CAISAGVGWNTEAFF
cdr3_nt: TGTGCCATCAGTGCAGGGGTGGGATGGAACACTGAAGCTTTCTTT

clone_size: -
d_call: -
j_call: TRBJ1-2
v_call: TRBV6-5
cdr3_aa: CASSPTPDTIYGYTF
cdr3_nt: TGTGCCAGCAGTCCGACACCGGACACGATCTATGGCTACACCTTC

clone_size: -
d_call: TRBD1
j_call: TRBJ1-2
v_call: TRBV19
cdr3_aa: CASSFRQGGYTF
cdr3_nt: TGTGCCAGTAGTTTCCGACAGGGTGGCTACACCTTC

clone_size: once
d_call: -
j_call: TRBJ1-2
v_call: TRBV5-1
cdr3_aa: CASNFEPGTNYGYTF
cdr3_nt: TGCGCCAGCAACTTCGAGCCGGGGACTAACTATGGCTACACCTTC

clone_size: -
d_call: -
j_call: TRBJ1-2
v_call: TRBV19
cdr3_aa: CASRERIYGYTF
cdr3_nt: TGTGCCAGTCGAGAGAGAATCTATGGCTACACCTTC

clone_size: few
d_call: -
j_call: TRBJ1-1
v_call: TRBV30
cdr3_aa: CAWRQGHISAFF
cdr3_nt: TGTGCCTGGAGGCAGGGACACATATCAGCTTTCTTT

clone_size: -
d_call: -
j_call: TRBJ2-7
v_call: TRBV9
cdr3_aa: CASSVGANSYEQYF
cdr3_nt: TGTGCCAGCAGCGTAGGCGCAAACTCCTACGAGCAGTACTTC

clone_size: -
d_call: TRBD1
j_call: TRBJ2-3
v_call: TRBV7-2
cdr3_aa: CASSAGTGGTDTQYF
cdr3_nt: TGTGCCAGCAGCGCCGGGACAGGGGGTACAGATACGCAGTATTTT

clone_size: -
d_call: TRBD1
j_call: TRBJ1-4
v_call: TRBV18
cdr3_aa: CASSLAGTGNEKLFF
cdr3_nt: TGTGCCAGCTCACTTGCCGGGACAGGGAACGAAAAACTGTTTTTT

clone_size: -
d_call: TRBD1
j_call: TRBJ2-2
v_call: TRBV27
cdr3_aa: CASRGQGMAGELFF
cdr3_nt: TGTGCCAGCCGAGGACAGGGGATGGCCGGGGAGCTGTTTTTT

clone_size: -
d_call: TRBD1
j_call: TRBJ1-1
v_call: TRBV6-5
cdr3_aa: CASTTGTGFSTEAFF
cdr3_nt: TGTGCCAGCACCACCGGGACAGGGTTTAGCACTGAAGCTTTCTTT

clone_size: once
d_call: -
j_call: TRBJ1-2
v_call: TRBV2
cdr3_aa: CASRQGTYGYTF
cdr3_nt: TGTGCCAGCCGGCAGGGCACCTATGGCTACACCTTC

clone_size: -
d_call: TRBD2
j_call: TRBJ2-7
v_call: TRBV6-2/TRBV6-3
cdr3_aa: CASSYSGLAGVVALEQYF
cdr3_nt: TGTGCCAGCAGTTACTCGGGACTAGCTGGGGTGGTCGCTCTCGAGCAGTACTTC

clone_size: -
d_call: -
j_call: TRBJ2-7
v_call: TRBV5-4
cdr3_aa: CASSISPGQSYEQYF
cdr3_nt: TGTGCCAGCAGCATTTCCCCGGGACAATCCTACGAGCAGTACTTC

clone_size: -
d_call: TRBD1
j_call: TRBJ1-3
v_call: TRBV5-1
cdr3_aa: CASSLPNTGGSGNTIYF
cdr3_nt: TGCGCCAGCAGCTTGCCCAATACAGGGGGCTCTGGAAACACCATATATTTT

clone_size: -
d_call: -
j_call: TRBJ1-5
v_call: TRBV6-4
cdr3_aa: CASSATSNQPQHF
cdr3_nt: TGTGCCAGCAGCGCTACCAGCAATCAGCCCCAGCATTTT

clone_size: -
d_call: -
j_call: TRBJ2-3
v_call: TRBV4-3
cdr3_aa: CASSQGGRWSTDTQYF
cdr3_nt: TGCGCCAGCAGCCAAGGGGGGCGGTGGAGCACAGATACGCAGTATTTT

clone_size: -
d_call: TRBD1
j_call: TRBJ1-1
v_call: TRBV10-3
cdr3_aa: CAISEGYRGRNGEAFF
cdr3_nt: TGTGCCATCAGTGAGGGATACAGGGGGAGGAACGGTGAAGCTTTCTTT

clone_size: -
d_call: -
j_call: TRBJ1-1
v_call: TRBV21-1
cdr3_aa: CAISGKGRGGNTEAFF
cdr3_nt: TGTGCCATTTCCGGGAAGGGGCGGGGAGGGAACACTGAAGCTTTCTTT

clone_size: -
d_call: TRBD2
j_call: TRBJ2-3
v_call: TRBV19
cdr3_aa: CASSISGGITDTQYF
cdr3_nt: TGTGCCAGTAGTATTAGCGGGGGGATCACAGATACGCAGTATTTT

clone_size: -
d_call: -
j_call: TRBJ1-1
v_call: TRBV25-1
cdr3_aa: CASSWSTEAFF
cdr3_nt: TGTGCCAGCAGTTGGAGCACTGAAGCTTTCTTT

clone_size: -
d_call: TRBD2
j_call: TRBJ2-3
v_call: TRBV6-6
cdr3_aa: CASSYLSSGVTDTQYF
cdr3_nt: TGTGCCAGCAGTTACCTCTCTAGCGGGGTCACAGATACGCAGTATTTT

clone_size: -
d_call: TRBD2
j_call: TRBJ2-1
v_call: TRBV9
cdr3_aa: CASSVDPSGGVSSYNEQFF
cdr3_nt: TGTGCCAGCAGCGTAGACCCGAGCGGGGGGGTTAGCTCCTACAATGAGCAGTTCTTC

clone_size: -
d_call: -
j_call: TRBJ1-2
v_call: TRBV19
cdr3_aa: CASTLGGEGYTF
cdr3_nt: TGTGCCAGCACCCTCGGGGGAGAGGGCTACACCTTC

clone_size: -
d_call: TRBD1
j_call: TRBJ1-1
v_call: TRBV19
cdr3_aa: CASRSPGTGRTEAFF
cdr3_nt: TGTGCCAGTAGGTCCCCCGGGACAGGGAGAACTGAAGCTTTCTTT

clone_size: -
d_call: -
j_call: TRBJ1-2
v_call: TRBV12-3/TRBV12-4
cdr3_aa: CASSRGRGYTF
cdr3_nt: TGTGCCAGCAGCCGTGGGAGGGGCTACACCTTC

clone_size: -
d_call: -
j_call: TRBJ1-6
v_call: TRBV12-5
cdr3_aa: CASGGAQGTSHF
cdr3_nt: TGTGCTAGTGGAGGGGCTCAGGGGACAAGCCACTTT

clone_size: -
d_call: TRBD2
j_call: TRBJ2-7
v_call: TRBV7-2
cdr3_aa: CASCLRTSGVATYEQYF
cdr3_nt: TGTGCCAGCTGCCTCCGGACTAGCGGGGTGGCTACCTACGAGCAGTACTTC

clone_size: -
d_call: -
j_call: TRBJ2-7
v_call: TRBV15
cdr3_aa: CATSRRVSGAYEQYF
cdr3_nt: TGTGCCACCAGCAGGAGGGTCAGCGGAGCCTACGAGCAGTACTTC

clone_size: -
d_call: TRBD1
j_call: TRBJ1-5
v_call: TRBV5-8
cdr3_aa: CASSQVQGHTSNQPQHF
cdr3_nt: TGTGCCAGCAGCCAAGTACAGGGGCATACAAGCAATCAGCCCCAGCATTTT

clone_size: -
d_call: TRBD2
j_call: TRBJ2-3
v_call: TRBV4-3
cdr3_aa: CASSLGLAGTDTQYF
cdr3_nt: TGCGCCAGCAGCCTGGGACTAGCGGGGACAGATACGCAGTATTTT

clone_size: -
d_call: TRBD1
j_call: TRBJ1-4
v_call: TRBV3-1/TRBV3-2
cdr3_aa: CASSQDPGGAGEKLFF
cdr3_nt: TGTGCCAGCAGCCAAGATCCAGGGGGCGCGGGTGAAAAACTGTTTTTT

clone_size: -
d_call: -
j_call: TRBJ1-2
v_call: TRBV11-2
cdr3_aa: CASSFAGNYGYTF
cdr3_nt: TGTGCCAGCAGCTTTGCAGGGAACTATGGCTACACCTTC

clone_size: -
d_call: TRBD1
j_call: TRBJ2-7
v_call: TRBV9
cdr3_aa: CASSPSGTGIHEQYF
cdr3_nt: TGTGCCAGCAGCCCCTCCGGGACAGGGATCCACGAGCAGTACTTC

clone_size: -
d_call: TRBD1
j_call: TRBJ1-1
v_call: TRBV29-1
cdr3_aa: CSVALHRGMNTEAFF
cdr3_nt: TGCAGCGTTGCTTTGCACAGGGGGATGAACACTGAAGCTTTCTTT

clone_size: once
d_call: -
j_call: TRBJ2-2
v_call: TRBV5-5
cdr3_aa: CASSTPDRGSNTGELFF
cdr3_nt: TGTGCCAGCAGTACCCCCGACAGAGGATCGAACACCGGGGAGCTGTTTTTT

clone_size: -
d_call: -
j_call: TRBJ1-4
v_call: TRBV30
cdr3_aa: CALGRGAEGEKLFF
cdr3_nt: TGTGCTCTAGGGCGGGGGGCAGAAGGTGAAAAACTGTTTTTT

clone_size: -
d_call: -
j_call: TRBJ1-1
v_call: TRBV12-5
cdr3_aa: CASGFGTEAFF
cdr3_nt: TGTGCTAGTGGTTTCGGCACTGAAGCTTTCTTT

clone_size: -
d_call: -
j_call: TRBJ1-4
v_call: TRBV19
cdr3_aa: CASSIDRKVPVELFF
cdr3_nt: TGTGCCAGTAGTATAGATCGAAAAGTACCCGTAGAACTGTTTTTT

clone_size: once
d_call: -
j_call: TRBJ1-5
v_call: TRBV27
cdr3_aa: CASSKQGNQPQHF
cdr3_nt: TGTGCCAGCAGTAAACAGGGAAATCAGCCCCAGCATTTT